These T cell receptor beta chains were read from a single sample in a study of blood T cell repertoires in COVID-19. The data were produced by immunoSEQ multiplex PCR, yet TCRdb's version contains in-frame clones alone and is incomplete. The table lists fewer than 150,000 clones, around 85% of them singletons. The sequenced sample was peripheral blood. The receptor set was obtained from a woman aged 45-65 years who had recovered from COVID-19. The CDR3 runs from the conserved cysteine through the conserved F or W. The order of the fields is D gene, V gene, J gene, clone size, CDR3 protein, CDR3 DNA. D genes are given only for firm matches. Size tells how often a clone was seen (once, few, many) or the class of an expanded clone, and some rows leave it out.

>-|TRBV6-6|TRBJ2-2|-
CASSTGGLNTGELFF
TGTGCCAGCAGCACCGGGGGTCTAAACACCGGGGAGCTGTTTTTT
>-|TRBV25-1|TRBJ1-6|-
CASSAQGASPLHF
TGTGCCAGCAGTGCACAGGGTGCTTCACCCCTCCACTTT
>-|TRBV19|TRBJ2-7|few
CASSTTHAGLPEQYF
TGTGCCAGTAGTACAACCCACGCGGGACTTCCCGAGCAGTACTTC
>-|TRBV2|TRBJ2-7|once
CASSVGPEQYF
TGTGCCAGCAGTGTGGGGCCCGAGCAGTACTTC
>-|TRBV9|TRBJ2-7|-
CASSGPTFEQYF
TGTGCCAGCAGCGGTCCAACATTTGAGCAGTACTTC
>-|TRBV5-1|TRBJ1-3|-
CASKDNGNTIYF
TGCGCCAGCAAGGACAACGGAAACACCATATATTTT
>TRBD1|TRBV5-4|TRBJ2-6|few
CASSWGQGARGANVLTF
TGTGCCAGCAGCTGGGGACAGGGGGCTCGTGGGGCCAACGTCCTGACTTTC
>TRBD2|TRBV3-1/TRBV3-2|TRBJ2-4|-
CASSQGKRGDQNIQYF
TGTGCCAGCAGCCAAGGGAAGCGGGGGGATCAAAACATTCAGTACTTC
>TRBD1|TRBV7-2|TRBJ2-7|-
CASSFGQGYEQYF
TGTGCCAGCAGCTTCGGACAGGGCTACGAGCAGTACTTC
>-|TRBV3-1/TRBV3-2|TRBJ1-6|-
CASSQGWANNSPLHF
TGTGCCAGCAGCCAAGGTTGGGCCAATAATTCACCCCTCCACTTT
>-|TRBV30|TRBJ1-1|-
CAWGLRGDLTEAFF
TGTGCCTGGGGCCTCAGGGGCGACTTGACTGAAGCTTTCTTT
>-|TRBV2|TRBJ2-1|-
CASSLQGGSSYNEQFF
TGTGCCAGCAGCTTACAGGGGGGGAGCTCCTACAATGAGCAGTTCTTC
>-|TRBV2|TRBJ1-6|-
CASSPDSSNSPLHF
TGTGCCAGCAGTCCGGACAGCTCGAATTCACCCCTCCACTTT
>TRBD1|TRBV29-1|TRBJ2-1|once
CSVGWGGDSYNEQFF
TGCAGCGTTGGGTGGGGTGGGGACAGCTACAATGAGCAGTTCTTC
>-|TRBV7-9|TRBJ1-4|-
CASSPAEGKLFF
TGTGCCAGCAGCCCCGCGGAGGGGAAACTGTTTTTT
>TRBD1|TRBV28|TRBJ2-7|-
CASSLLATGPTYEQYF
TGTGCCAGCAGTTTACTGGCGACAGGGCCCACCTACGAGCAGTACTTC
>TRBD2|TRBV4-1|TRBJ2-2|-
CASQRLAGLRELFF
TGCGCCAGCCAACGACTAGCGGGACTTAGGGAGCTGTTTTTT
>-|TRBV5-1|TRBJ1-3|-
CASSLGVTGNTIYF
TGCGCCAGCAGCTTAGGGGTGACTGGAAACACCATATATTTT
>TRBD1|TRBV24-1|TRBJ2-7|-
CATSEASGTDPYEQYF
TGTGCCACCAGTGAGGCATCCGGGACAGACCCTTACGAGCAGTACTTC
>TRBD2|TRBV7-3|TRBJ2-3|once
CASSLQGTSGGRGDTQYF
TGTGCCAGCAGCTTACAAGGAACTAGCGGGGGGAGAGGAGATACGCAGTATTTT
>TRBD2|TRBV2|TRBJ2-7|-
CASRREEGSYEQYF
TGTGCCAGCAGGCGGGAGGAGGGTTCCTACGAGCAGTACTTC
>-|TRBV4-1|TRBJ2-3|-
CASRPHGLATDTQYF
TGCGCCAGCAGACCCCACGGGTTAGCTACAGATACGCAGTATTTT
>-|TRBV5-6|TRBJ1-1|few
CASSLVGLRDSDTEAFF
TGTGCCAGCAGCTTGGTGGGGTTGAGGGATAGCGACACTGAAGCTTTCTTT
>-|TRBV18|TRBJ2-5|-
CASSRNTGGSQETQYF
TGTGCCAGCTCACGAAACACCGGAGGTAGCCAAGAGACCCAGTACTTC
>-|TRBV7-3|TRBJ1-1|-
CATSETDNTEAFF
TGTGCCACCTCAGAGACAGACAACACTGAAGCTTTCTTT
>TRBD1|TRBV29-1|TRBJ1-3|-
CSVEQGAGNTIYF
TGCAGCGTTGAACAGGGGGCTGGAAACACCATATATTTT
>TRBD1|TRBV7-8|TRBJ2-7|-
CASSELRWQGAYEQYF
TGTGCCAGCAGCGAACTCCGGTGGCAGGGGGCCTACGAGCAGTACTTC
>-|TRBV11-3|TRBJ1-2|-
CASSLRGNYGYTF
TGTGCCAGCAGCTTAAGGGGAAACTATGGCTACACCTTC
>-|TRBV12-5|TRBJ2-5|-
CASGPGLPETQYF
TGTGCTAGTGGACCAGGACTCCCCGAGACCCAGTACTTC